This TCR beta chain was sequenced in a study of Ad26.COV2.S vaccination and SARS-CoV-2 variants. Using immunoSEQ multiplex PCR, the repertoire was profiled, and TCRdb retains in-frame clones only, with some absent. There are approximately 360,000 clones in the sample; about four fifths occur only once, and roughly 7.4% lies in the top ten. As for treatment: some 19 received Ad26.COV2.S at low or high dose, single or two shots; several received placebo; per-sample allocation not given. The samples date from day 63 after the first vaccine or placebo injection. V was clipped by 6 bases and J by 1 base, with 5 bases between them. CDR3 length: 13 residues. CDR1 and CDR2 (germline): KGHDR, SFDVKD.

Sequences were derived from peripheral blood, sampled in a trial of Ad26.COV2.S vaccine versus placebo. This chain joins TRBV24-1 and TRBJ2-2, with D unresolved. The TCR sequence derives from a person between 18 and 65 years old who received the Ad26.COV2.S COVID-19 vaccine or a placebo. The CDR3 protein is CATSWQNTGELFF. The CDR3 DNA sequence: TGTGCCACCAGTTGGCAGAACACCGGGGAGCTGTTTTTT.